This T cell receptor beta chain was found in a study of cytomegalovirus exposure and HLA in healthy donors. Notes on the study in general: In a later analysis, DRB1 alleles had the most associated TCRs; HLA-C alleles the fewest. Versus the approximately 670-donor mean, an Asian-associated ancestry cluster reportedly showed fewer N-insertions in a later analysis.

PCR involved 60 Vbeta and 13 Jbeta primers. The method was immunoSEQ multiplex PCR; TCRdb's version includes in-frame clones alone and lacks a portion of them. The table records just over 200,000 clones, more than 75% of them present only once. This clone has just a few counts. Its antigen is unknown. This CDR3 comprises 15 residues. The V and J ends lost 6 bases and 5 bases, in that order; junction bases with no gene match: 11. Germline V lookup: CDR1 MNHEY, CDR2 SMNVEV (reference sequence). Sequencing was done on a sample of PBMCs. The origin of this receptor is a woman aged 40 to 55 in good health and CMV-seronegative. The chain links TRBV27 to TRBJ2-7; TRBD1 matches at 9 bases. CDR3 protein: CASSFLQGALHEQYF. The CDR3 DNA reads as TGTGCCAGCAGCTTTCTACAGGGGGCCCTACACGAGCAGTACTTC.